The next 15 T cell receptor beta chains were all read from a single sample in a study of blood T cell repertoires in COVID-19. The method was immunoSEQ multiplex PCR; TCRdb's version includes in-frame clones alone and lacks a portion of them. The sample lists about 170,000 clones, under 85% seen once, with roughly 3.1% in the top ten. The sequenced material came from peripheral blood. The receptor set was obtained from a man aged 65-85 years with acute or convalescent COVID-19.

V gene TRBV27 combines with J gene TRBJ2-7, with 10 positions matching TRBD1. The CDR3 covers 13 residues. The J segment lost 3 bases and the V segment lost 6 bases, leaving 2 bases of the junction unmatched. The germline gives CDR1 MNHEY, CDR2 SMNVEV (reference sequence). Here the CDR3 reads CASRTGGVYEQYF. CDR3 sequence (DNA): TGTGCCAGCAGGACAGGGGGCGTCTACGAGCAGTACTTC.

Here the CDR3 reads CASSLVGDRGHEQYF. In nucleotides, the CDR3 is TGTGCCAGCAGCTTAGTAGGTGACAGGGGCCACGAGCAGTACTTC. The rearrangement uses TRBV7-8 and TRBJ2-7; 8 bases fit TRBD1. The J segment lost 5 bases and the V segment lost 1 base, leaving 7 bases of the junction unmatched. The CDR3 runs to 15 residues. CDR1 is SGHVS and CDR2 is FQNEAQ in the germline V gene.

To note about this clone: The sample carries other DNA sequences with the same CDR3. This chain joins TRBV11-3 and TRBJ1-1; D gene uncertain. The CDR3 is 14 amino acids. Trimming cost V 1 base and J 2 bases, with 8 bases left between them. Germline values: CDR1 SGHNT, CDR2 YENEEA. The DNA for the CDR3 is TGTGCCAGCAGCTTAGGCGGGCTTAACACTGAAGCTTTCTTT. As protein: CASSLGGLNTEAFF.

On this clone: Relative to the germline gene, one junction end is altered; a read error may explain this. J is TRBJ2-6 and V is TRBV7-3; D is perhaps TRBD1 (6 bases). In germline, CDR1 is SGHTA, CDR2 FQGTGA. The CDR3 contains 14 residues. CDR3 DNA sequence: TGTGCCAGCAGCTTACAGGACAGCTCCAAGGTCCTGACTTTC. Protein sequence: CASSLQDSSKVLTF.

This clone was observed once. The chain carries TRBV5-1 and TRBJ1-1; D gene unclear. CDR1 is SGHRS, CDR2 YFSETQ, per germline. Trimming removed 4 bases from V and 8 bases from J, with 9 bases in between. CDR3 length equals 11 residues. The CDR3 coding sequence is TGCGCCAGCAGCGAAAGCAAGGAAGCTTTCTTT. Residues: CASSESKEAFF.

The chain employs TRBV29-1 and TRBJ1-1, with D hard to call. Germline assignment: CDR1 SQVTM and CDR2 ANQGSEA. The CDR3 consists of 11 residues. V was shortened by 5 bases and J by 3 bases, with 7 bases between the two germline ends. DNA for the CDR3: TGCAGCGTTCGCGGCCACACTGAAGCTTTCTTT. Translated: CSVRGHTEAFF.

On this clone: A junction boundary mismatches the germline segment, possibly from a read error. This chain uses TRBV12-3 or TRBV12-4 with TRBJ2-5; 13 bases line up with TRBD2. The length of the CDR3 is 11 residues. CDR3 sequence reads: CASSLGLAGNF. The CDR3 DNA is TGTGCCAGCAGCTTGGGACTAGCGGGGAACTTC.

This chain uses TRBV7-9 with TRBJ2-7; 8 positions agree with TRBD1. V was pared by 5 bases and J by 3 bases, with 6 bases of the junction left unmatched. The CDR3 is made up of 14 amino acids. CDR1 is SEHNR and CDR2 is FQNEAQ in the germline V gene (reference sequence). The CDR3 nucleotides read TGTGCCAGCAGCCTGGGACAGGCCTTCTACGAGCAGTACTTC. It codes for CASSLGQAFYEQYF.

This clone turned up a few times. CDR3 nucleotide sequence: TGTGCCAGCAGGTTAACCCTAGCTTTAGACACCGGGGAGCTGTTTTTT. It is translated as CASRLTLALDTGELFF. This chain connects TRBV11-2 to TRBJ2-2; a weak D match, TRBD2 (5 bases). Trimming shortened V by 6 bases and J by 3 bases, and 17 bases separated the two germline ends. The CDR3 is made up of 16 amino acids. From germline, CDR1 is SGHAT and CDR2 FQNNGV.

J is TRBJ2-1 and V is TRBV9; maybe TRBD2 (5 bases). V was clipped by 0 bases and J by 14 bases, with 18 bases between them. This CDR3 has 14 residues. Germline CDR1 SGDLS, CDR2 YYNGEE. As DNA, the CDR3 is TGTGCCAGCAGCGTAGATCTGGGAGATACGCGGGAGTTCTTC. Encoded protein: CASSVDLGDTREFF.

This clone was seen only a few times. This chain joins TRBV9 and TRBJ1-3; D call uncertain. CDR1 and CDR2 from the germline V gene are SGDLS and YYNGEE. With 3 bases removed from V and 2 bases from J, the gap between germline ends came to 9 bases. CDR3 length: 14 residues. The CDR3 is CASSARDTGNTIYF. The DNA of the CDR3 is TGTGCCAGCAGCGCCCGGGATACTGGAAACACCATATATTTT.

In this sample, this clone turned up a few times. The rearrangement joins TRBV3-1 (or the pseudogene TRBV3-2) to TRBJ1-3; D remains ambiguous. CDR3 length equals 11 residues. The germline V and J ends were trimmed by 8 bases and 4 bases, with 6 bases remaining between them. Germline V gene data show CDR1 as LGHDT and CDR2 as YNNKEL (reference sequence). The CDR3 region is CASGLGNTIYF. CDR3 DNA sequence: TGTGCCAGCGGACTGGGAAACACCATATATTTT.

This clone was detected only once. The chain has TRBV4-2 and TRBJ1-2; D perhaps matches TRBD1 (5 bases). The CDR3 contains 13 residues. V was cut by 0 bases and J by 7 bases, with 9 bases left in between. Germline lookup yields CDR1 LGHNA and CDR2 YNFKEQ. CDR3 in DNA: TGTGCCAGCAGCCAAGAGGGGGGGACTGGCTACACCTTC. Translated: CASSQEGGTGYTF.

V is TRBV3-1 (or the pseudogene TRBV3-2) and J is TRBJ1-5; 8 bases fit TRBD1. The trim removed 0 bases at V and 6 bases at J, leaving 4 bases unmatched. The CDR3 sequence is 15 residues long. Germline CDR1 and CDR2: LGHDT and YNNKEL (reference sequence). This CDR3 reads CASSQDTTGGQPQHF. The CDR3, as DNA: TGTGCCAGCAGCCAAGATACCACAGGGGGTCAGCCCCAGCATTTT.

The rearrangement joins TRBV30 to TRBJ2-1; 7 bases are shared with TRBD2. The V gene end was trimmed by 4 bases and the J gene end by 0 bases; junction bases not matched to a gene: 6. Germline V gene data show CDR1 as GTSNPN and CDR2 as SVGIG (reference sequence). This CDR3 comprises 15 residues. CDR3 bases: TGTGCCTGGACGGTAGGCGGGAGCTCCTACAATGAGCAGTTCTTC. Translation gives CAWTVGGSSYNEQFF.